This TCR beta chain stems from a study of shared clonotypes between healthy human individuals. Study details: The donors, a couple of women and a few men, were aged 18 to 49. Overall study findings and caveats: Naive CD4 clonotypes were shared across a handful of donors at roughly 5.3%.

Trimming left V 7 bases short and J 8 bases short, with 15 bases between. This CDR3 contains 13 residues. Germline V gene sequence: CDR1 MGHDK, CDR2 SYGVNS. Comments on this clone: Its antigen is unidentified.

Assay: immunoSEQ multiplex PCR; the TCRdb copy retains only in-frame clones and omits some. Here the sample spans 2 million to 2.5 million clones, 80% to 95% being singletons. Sequenced input: naive CD4+ T cells from PBMCs. The subset was: CD45RA+ positively selected. The receptor's source is a man aged 18 to 30 in good health. Some clones in this sample may be carry-over from other donors' samples. The rearrangement uses TRBV25-1 and TRBJ2-1; D unclear. In DNA, the CDR3 is TGTGCCAGCACCGAACCTGGCCACCATGAGCAGTTCTTC. This translates into CASTEPGHHEQFF.